The 28 T cell receptor beta chains below all came from one sample that was sequenced in a study of Graves' ophthalmopathy and Graves' hyperthyroidism. The study amplified TCR beta CDR3 regions using RNA transcripts. Amplification began with first-round RT-PCR using HTBI primers, then second-round multiplex PCR was performed. From the multiplex PCR reads, TCRdb called clonotypes with MiXCR, one entry per CDR3 protein. This table holds under 250,000 distinct CDR3 sequences, under 30% found once. Material for sequencing was peripheral blood. The origin of the receptors is a man in his fifties with Graves' ophthalmopathy.

The J gene is TRBJ2-2, the V gene TRBV2; 8 nucleotides align to TRBD1. Germline V gene lookup returns CDR1 SNHLY and CDR2 FYNNEI. CDR3 size: 15 residues. Germline trimming cut 9 bases from V and 3 bases from J; bases unmatched to any gene: 9. The CDR3 DNA reads as TGTGCCAGAGTCCGGGACAGGCCCTACACCGGGGAGCTGTTTTTT. Translating it yields CARVRDRPYTGELFF.

This clonotype was seen many times. This chain uses TRBV7-9 with TRBJ2-5; TRBD2 aligns across 9 bases. CDR3 length equals 14 residues. V trimming: 1 base; J trimming: 5 bases; junction bases outside the gene matches: 2. Per germline, CDR1 SEHNR and CDR2 FQNEAQ (reference sequence). The CDR3 protein is CASSLVAGGETQYF. The CDR3 region has the DNA TGTGCCAGCAGCTTAGTTGCGGGAGGGGAGACCCAGTACTTC.

This clonotype was found many times. The chain links TRBV4-2 to TRBJ1-1; D is ambiguous. The V gene's germline CDR1 is LGHNA and CDR2 YNFKEQ. The CDR3 is 13 residues long. V dropped 6 bases and J dropped 6 bases, with 14 bases sitting between them. The CDR3 DNA sequence: TGTGCCAGCAGTCAGACCAAAGTCTCTGAAGCTTTCTTT. Residues: CASSQTKVSEAFF.

This clonotype was seen many times. The CDR3 coding sequence is TGTGCCAGCAGCCAAACCCACCTAGCGGGAACGAGAGAGACCCAGTACTTC. This gives the protein CASSQTHLAGTRETQYF. The chain employs TRBV3-1 and TRBJ2-5; 9 nucleotides agree with TRBD2. Germline CDR1 reads LGHDT; CDR2 reads YNNKEL (reference sequence). Trimming took 2 bases from V and 4 from J; bases not matched to a gene: 11. There are 17 residues in the CDR3.

The chain uses TRBV30 and TRBJ2-2; 7 nucleotides align to TRBD1. CDR3 length equals 15 residues. The germline CDR1 and CDR2 sequences are GTSNPN and SVGIG (reference sequence). Trimming removed 0 bases from V and 5 bases from J; junction bases left unmatched: 6. In DNA form, the CDR3 reads TGTGCCTGGAGTGTAGGGGACAGAGTAACCGGGGAGCTGTTTTTT. Its protein product is CAWSVGDRVTGELFF.

This clonotype has ten or more counts. The chain uses TRBV10-3 and TRBJ2-7; a weak D match, TRBD1 (7 bases). From germline, CDR1 is ENHRY and CDR2 SYGVKD. The CDR3 length is 13 residues. Deletions cut 7 bases from V and 6 bases from J, with 16 bases between. The CDR3 DNA sequence: TGTGCCATCACAAGACAGGGAGGCAGCGAGCAGTACTTC. It codes for CAITRQGGSEQYF.

The chain joins TRBV6-1 to TRBJ2-7, with 8 bases identical to TRBD1. Germline assignment: CDR1 MNHNS and CDR2 SASEGT. The trim removed 6 bases at V and 4 bases at J, leaving 11 bases unmatched. This CDR3 has 15 amino acids. The CDR3 protein is CASRMDRDGGYEQYF. The CDR3 nucleotides are TGTGCCAGCAGGATGGACAGGGACGGTGGGTACGAGCAGTACTTC.

This clonotype has at least ten counts. The rearrangement links TRBV11-2 to TRBJ2-7; 9 positions agree with TRBD1. Germline lookup yields CDR1 SGHAT and CDR2 FQNNGV. The J segment lost 7 bases and the V segment lost 1 base, leaving 8 bases of the junction unmatched. The CDR3 extends over 15 amino acids. CDR3 coding DNA: TGTGCCAGCAGCTTAGTCACAGGGGGCTCGGGGGAGCAGTACTTC. Its translation: CASSLVTGGSGEQYF.

There are many counts of this clonotype. V usage is TRBV4-2 and J usage is TRBJ2-7; 10 bases match TRBD2. With V trimmed by 0 bases and J by 2 bases, 4 bases remained unmatched. The CDR3 spans 16 residues. In germline, CDR1 is LGHNA, CDR2 YNFKEQ. CDR3 DNA sequence: TGTGCCAGCAGCCAAGATGGGACTAGCGCTCCCTACGAGCAGTACTTC. Translating gives CASSQDGTSAPYEQYF.

Ten or more counts support this clonotype. The chain recombines TRBV28 with TRBJ2-2; 9 bases line up with TRBD2. This CDR3 contains 16 residues. Trimming cost V 3 bases and J 6 bases; bases outside gene matches: 8. Looked up from germline, CDR1 is MDHEN and CDR2 is SYDVKM. DNA for the CDR3: TGTGCCAGCAGTTTTTCGGGACTAGCTTCCGCCGGGGAGCTGTTTTTT. This gives the protein CASSFSGLASAGELFF.

This clonotype was detected many times. The chain carries TRBV10-3 and TRBJ2-3, with a tentative D call TRBD2 (5 bases). This CDR3 contains 15 residues. CDR1 and CDR2 from the germline V gene are ENHRY and SYGVKD. V shed 2 bases and J shed 4 bases, with 13 bases lying between them. CDR3 DNA sequence: TGTGCCATCAGTGAGGGTCTAGCTCGGTCAGATACGCAGTATTTT. Translation: CAISEGLARSDTQYF.

This clonotype has at least ten counts. The chain employs TRBV27 and TRBJ1-2; D possibly corresponds to TRBD1 (5 bases). CDR1 MNHEY and CDR2 SMNVEV come from the germline V gene (reference sequence). This CDR3 has 15 amino acids. V lost 3 bases, J lost 2 bases, and 13 bases lay in between. The CDR3 bases are TGTGCCAGCAGTTTTTCCGGGACGGGCAACTATGGCTACACCTTC. It translates to CASSFSGTGNYGYTF.

This clonotype was detected many times. V usage is TRBV2 and J usage is TRBJ1-2; 8 bases align to TRBD1. Losses at the gene ends were 8 bases for V and 9 bases for J; bases not matched to a gene: 5. The CDR3 has 11 residues. Germline CDR1 and CDR2: SNHLY and FYNNEI. CDR3 nucleotides: TGTGCCAGCCGACAGGGGCTGAGCTACACCTTC. The encoded protein is CASRQGLSYTF.

This clonotype was seen at least ten times. The rearrangement links TRBV19 to TRBJ2-7; 12 bases line up with TRBD2. The germline CDR1 and CDR2 sequences are LNHDA and SQIVND (reference sequence). This CDR3 is 16 amino acids long. V shed 6 bases and J 3 bases; nucleotides not matched to a gene: 9. CDR3 nucleotides: TGTGCCAGTAGCGACGCCCGGACTAGCGGGATCTACGAGCAGTACTTC. Its protein product is CASSDARTSGIYEQYF.

The chain links TRBV6-1 to TRBJ1-2; a weak D match, TRBD1 (6 bases). The CDR3 has 14 amino acids. Germline CDR1 is MNHNS and CDR2 is SASEGT. Trimming pared 6 bases from V and 5 bases from J, leaving 16 bases between. The CDR3 region is CASSPQGKGYGYTF. The CDR3, as DNA: TGTGCCAGCAGCCCCCAGGGGAAGGGGTATGGCTACACCTTC.

Only a few counts were recorded for this clonotype. The rearrangement joins TRBV6-1 to TRBJ1-5; D is uncertain. CDR3 length: 15 residues. Germline V gives CDR1 MNHNS, CDR2 SASEGT. Deletions cut 5 bases from V and 2 bases from J, with 13 bases between. In DNA form, the CDR3 reads TGTGCCAGCAGTCCTACAAGTAGGGGCAATCAGCCCCAGCATTTT. It codes for CASSPTSRGNQPQHF.

The V gene is TRBV6-2 or TRBV6-3, the J gene TRBJ1-5; D might be TRBD1 (5 bases). The CDR3 is 15 residues long. The V and J ends lost 0 bases and 7 bases respectively, with 13 bases between them. Germline lookup yields CDR1 MNHEY and CDR2 SVGEGT. The CDR3 is CASSYSKAGLQPQHF. CDR3 DNA sequence: TGTGCCAGCAGTTACTCGAAGGCAGGGTTGCAGCCCCAGCATTTT.

This clonotype was observed many times. The chain has TRBV12-3 or TRBV12-4 and TRBJ2-7; 7 bases align to TRBD2. The ends lost 3 bases at V and 4 bases at J; junction bases unmatched: 12. CDR3 size: 16 residues. The CDR3 coding sequence is TGTGCCAGCAGTTTCATCGTGGGGCGGGGGAATTACGAGCAGTACTTC. This encodes CASSFIVGRGNYEQYF.

This clonotype was found many times. V usage is TRBV7-8 and J usage is TRBJ1-1; D perhaps matches TRBD1 (6 bases). This CDR3 has 15 residues. Germline-derived CDR1 and CDR2 are SGHVS and FQNEAQ. Trimming shortened V by 5 bases and J by 0 bases, and 13 bases separated the two germline ends. CDR3 region: CASSGNRDMNTEAFF. The CDR3 nucleotides read TGTGCCAGCAGCGGAAACAGGGACATGAACACTGAAGCTTTCTTT. The full variable domain, its missing parts supplied by reference TRBV7-8 and TRBJ1-1, is GAGVSQSPRYKVAKRGQDVALRCDPISGHVSLFWYQQALGQGPEFLTYFQNEAQLDKSGLPSDRFFAERPEGSVSTLKIQRTQQEDSAVYLCASSGNRDMNTEAFFGQGTRLTVV.

This clonotype was found a few times. The chain carries TRBV12-3 or TRBV12-4 and TRBJ2-7; D is perhaps TRBD1 (6 bases). The CDR3 runs to 14 residues. The V gene lost 3 bases and the J gene lost 0 bases, with 9 bases spanning the gap. The CDR3 nucleotides are TGTGCCAGCAGTTTGCACAGGGACTCCTACGAGCAGTACTTC. It codes for CASSLHRDSYEQYF.

The genes are TRBV12-3 or TRBV12-4 and TRBJ1-1; unclear D gene. Trimming stripped 5 bases from V and 0 bases from J, with 7 bases between. This CDR3 region has 13 residues. As DNA, the CDR3 is TGTGCCAGCAGTGACAAAATGAACACTGAAGCTTTCTTT. Translation gives CASSDKMNTEAFF.

This clonotype was detected ten times or more. The rearrangement links TRBV6-1 to TRBJ2-5, with 8 bases identical to TRBD2. This CDR3 has 17 residues. With 6 bases clipped from V and 4 bases from J, the junction kept 16 bases outside the gene matches. CDR1 is MNHNS, CDR2 SASEGT, per germline. CDR3 region: CASSEYSGASGLETQYF. The CDR3 DNA reads TGTGCCAGCAGCGAATACTCCGGGGCTAGCGGGCTAGAGACCCAGTACTTC.

Many counts were recorded for this clonotype. The rearrangement uses TRBV7-2 and TRBJ2-7; no clear D. The CDR3 is made up of 13 amino acids. Trimming stripped 2 bases from V and 2 bases from J, with 7 bases between. The germline CDR1 and CDR2 sequences are SGHTA and FQGNSA. The CDR3 DNA sequence: TGTGCCAGCAGCTTAATCACGACCTACGAGCAGTACTTC. As protein: CASSLITTYEQYF. The full variable domain, rest sourced from reference TRBV7-2 and TRBJ2-7, is GAGVSQSPSNKVTEKGKDVELRCDPISGHTALYWYRQSLGQGLEFLIYFQGNSAPDKSGLPSDRFSAERTGGSVSTLTIQRTQQEDSAVYLCASSLITTYEQYFGPGTRLTVT.

This chain joins TRBV2 and TRBJ2-7, with 7 bases fitting TRBD1. CDR3 size: 14 residues. Trimming cost V 11 bases and J 0 bases; bases outside gene matches: 10. Germline V gene sequence: CDR1 SNHLY, CDR2 FYNNEI. The CDR3 spells CAVLRTGASYEQYF. CDR3 bases: TGTGCCGTCCTCAGGACAGGCGCCTCCTACGAGCAGTACTTC.

This clonotype came up many times. The chain carries TRBV19 and TRBJ1-1, with 8 nucleotides matching TRBD1. V was pared by 4 bases and J by 4 bases, with 11 bases of the junction left unmatched. The CDR3 has 16 amino acids. Looked up from germline, CDR1 is LNHDA and CDR2 is SQIVND (reference sequence). The CDR3 nucleotides read TGTGCCAGTAGTACAGGACAGGGCGGGGATGGCACTGAAGCTTTCTTT. Its protein product is CASSTGQGGDGTEAFF.

This clonotype was seen ten or more times. V is TRBV10-3 and J is TRBJ2-5; D is possibly TRBD1 (6 bases). V was clipped by 6 bases and J by 3 bases, with 14 bases between them. Germline lookup yields CDR1 ENHRY and CDR2 SYGVKD. The CDR3 length is 14 residues. CDR3 DNA sequence: TGTGCCATCAGGGGAGCCCGACAGGAAGAGACCCAGTACTTC. As protein: CAIRGARQEETQYF.

This clonotype was picked up many times. This chain joins TRBV28 and TRBJ2-2, with 7 bases lining up with TRBD2. Germline CDR1 and CDR2: MDHEN and SYDVKM. V lost 6 bases to trimming and J lost 4 bases; unmatched junction nucleotides: 8. The CDR3 spans 15 residues. CDR3 in DNA: TGTGCCAGCAGCCCGACTAGCCGACTCACCGGGGAGCTGTTTTTT. It yields the protein CASSPTSRLTGELFF. Drawing the rest from reference TRBV28 and TRBJ2-2, the complete variable domain is DVKVTQSSRYLVKRTGEKVFLECVQDMDHENMFWYRQDPGLGLRLIYFSYDVKMKEKGDIPEGYSVSREKKERFSLILESASTNQTSMYLCASSPTSRLTGELFFGEGSRLTVL.

This clonotype was seen ten or more times. The J gene is TRBJ2-4, the V gene TRBV7-2; TRBD2 matches at 8 bases. With V trimmed by 5 bases and J by 7 bases, 10 bases remained unmatched. The CDR3 is 15 amino acids. Germline-derived CDR1 and CDR2 are SGHTA and FQGNSA. DNA of the CDR3: TGTGCCAGCAGCGGATCGGGACTAGTCACGAACATTCAGTACTTC. Its translation: CASSGSGLVTNIQYF.